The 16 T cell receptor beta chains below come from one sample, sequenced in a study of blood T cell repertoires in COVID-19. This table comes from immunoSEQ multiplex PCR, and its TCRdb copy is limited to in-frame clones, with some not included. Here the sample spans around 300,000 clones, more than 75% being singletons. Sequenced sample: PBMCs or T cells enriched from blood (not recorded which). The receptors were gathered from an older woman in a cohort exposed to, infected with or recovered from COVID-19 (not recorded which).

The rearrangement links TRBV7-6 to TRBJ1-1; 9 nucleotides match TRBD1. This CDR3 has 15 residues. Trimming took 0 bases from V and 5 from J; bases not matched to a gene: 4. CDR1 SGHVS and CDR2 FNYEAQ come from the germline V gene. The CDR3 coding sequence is TGTGCCAGCAGCTTAGCCCCGGACAGGGGAACTGAAGCTTTCTTT. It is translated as CASSLAPDRGTEAFF.

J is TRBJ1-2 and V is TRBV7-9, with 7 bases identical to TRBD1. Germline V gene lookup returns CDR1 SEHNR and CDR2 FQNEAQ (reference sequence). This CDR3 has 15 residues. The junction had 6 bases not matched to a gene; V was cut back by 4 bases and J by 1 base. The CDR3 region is CASSSRGGLNYGYTF. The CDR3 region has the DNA TGTGCCAGCAGCTCCCGAGGGGGCCTTAACTATGGCTACACCTTC.

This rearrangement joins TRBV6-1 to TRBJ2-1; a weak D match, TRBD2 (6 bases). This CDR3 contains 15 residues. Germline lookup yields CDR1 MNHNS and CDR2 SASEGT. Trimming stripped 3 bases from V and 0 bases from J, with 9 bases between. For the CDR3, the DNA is TGTGCCAGCAGTGATGGACTACCCTCCTACAATGAGCAGTTCTTC. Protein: CASSDGLPSYNEQFF.

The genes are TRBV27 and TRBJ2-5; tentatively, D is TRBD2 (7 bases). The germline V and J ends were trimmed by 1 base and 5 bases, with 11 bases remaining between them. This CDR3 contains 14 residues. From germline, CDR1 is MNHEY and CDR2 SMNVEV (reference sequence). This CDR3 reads CASSLWGGGETQYF. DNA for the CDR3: TGTGCCAGCAGTTTATGGGGAGGGGGGGAGACCCAGTACTTC.

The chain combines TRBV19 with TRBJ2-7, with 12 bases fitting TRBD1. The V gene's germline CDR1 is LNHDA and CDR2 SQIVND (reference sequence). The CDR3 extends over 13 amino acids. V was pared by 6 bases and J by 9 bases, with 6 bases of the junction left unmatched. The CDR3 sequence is CASSGTGGILQYF. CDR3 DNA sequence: TGTGCCAGTAGCGGGACAGGGGGCATTCTGCAGTACTTC.

For the CDR3, the DNA is TGTGCCAGCAGCTTATATGAGGAGACCCAGTACTTC. It specifies CASSLYEETQYF. The genes are TRBV5-8 and TRBJ2-5; D remains unclear. This CDR3 region has 12 residues. The germline CDR1 and CDR2 sequences are SGHTS and YDEGEE. Trimming removed 2 bases from V and 5 bases from J, with 7 bases in between.

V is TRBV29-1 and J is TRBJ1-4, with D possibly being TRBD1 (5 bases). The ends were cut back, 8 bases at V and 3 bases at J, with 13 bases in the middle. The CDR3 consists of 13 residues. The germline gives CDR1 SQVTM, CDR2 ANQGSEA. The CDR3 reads CSSGGGSNEKLFF. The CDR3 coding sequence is TGCAGCTCCGGGGGGGGGTCTAATGAAAAACTGTTTTTT.

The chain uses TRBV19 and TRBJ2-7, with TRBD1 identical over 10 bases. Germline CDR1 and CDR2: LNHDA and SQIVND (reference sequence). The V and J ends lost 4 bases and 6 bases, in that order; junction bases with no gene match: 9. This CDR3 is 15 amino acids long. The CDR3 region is CASSTRQGARVEQYF. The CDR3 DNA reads TGTGCCAGTAGTACCCGACAGGGGGCGCGCGTCGAGCAGTACTTC.

CDR3 protein: CASRAPGGSSYEQYF. For the CDR3, the DNA is TGTGCCAGCAGAGCACCAGGGGGGAGCTCCTACGAGCAGTACTTC. V and J are TRBV28 and TRBJ2-7, with D possibly TRBD1 on 7 matching bases. V gave up 6 bases and J gave up 0 bases, with 15 bases separating them. The CDR3 length is 15 residues. CDR1 is MDHEN, CDR2 SYDVKM, per germline.

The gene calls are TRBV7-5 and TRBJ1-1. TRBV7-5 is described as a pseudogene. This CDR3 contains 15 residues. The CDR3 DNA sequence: TGTGCCAGAAGCGCCAAACCGGGGGTGAACACTGAAGCTTTCTTT. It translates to CARSAKPGVNTEAFF.

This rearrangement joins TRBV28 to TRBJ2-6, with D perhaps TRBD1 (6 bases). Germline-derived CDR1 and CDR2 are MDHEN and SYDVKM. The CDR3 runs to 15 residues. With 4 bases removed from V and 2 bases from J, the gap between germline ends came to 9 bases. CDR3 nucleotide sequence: TGTGCCAGCAGTTCCAGGGGAACTGGGGCCAACGTCCTGACTTTC. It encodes CASSSRGTGANVLTF.

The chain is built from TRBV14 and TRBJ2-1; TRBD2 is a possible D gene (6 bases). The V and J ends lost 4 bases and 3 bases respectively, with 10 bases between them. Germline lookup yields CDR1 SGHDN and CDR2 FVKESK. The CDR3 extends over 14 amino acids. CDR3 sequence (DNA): TGTGCCAGCAGCCCCGGGACTGTCTACAATGAGCAGTTCTTC. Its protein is CASSPGTVYNEQFF.

Here the CDR3 DNA reads TGTGCCAGCGAGGGATCTGCCCTTGGTGGCAATCAGCCCCAGCATTTT. Protein sequence: CASEGSALGGNQPQHF. The gene calls are TRBV2 and TRBJ1-5, with D hard to call. The germline gives CDR1 SNHLY, CDR2 FYNNEI. This CDR3 is 16 amino acids long. The V end lost 8 bases, the J end lost 2 bases, and 19 bases lay between the germline ends.

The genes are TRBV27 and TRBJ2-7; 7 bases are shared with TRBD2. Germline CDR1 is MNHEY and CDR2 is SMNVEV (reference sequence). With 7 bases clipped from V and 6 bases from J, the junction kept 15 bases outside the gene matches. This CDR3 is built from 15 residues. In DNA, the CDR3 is TGTGCCAGCACGATTATCCGTGGACTAGAGGTCGAGCAGTACTTC. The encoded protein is CASTIIRGLEVEQYF.

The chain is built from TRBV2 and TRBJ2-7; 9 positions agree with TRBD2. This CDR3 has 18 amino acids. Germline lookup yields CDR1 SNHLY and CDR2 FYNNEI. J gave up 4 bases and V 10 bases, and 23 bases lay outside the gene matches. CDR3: CATAGGESRREGLYEQYF. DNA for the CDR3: TGTGCCACCGCAGGAGGGGAGTCTAGGCGGGAGGGCCTATACGAGCAGTACTTC.

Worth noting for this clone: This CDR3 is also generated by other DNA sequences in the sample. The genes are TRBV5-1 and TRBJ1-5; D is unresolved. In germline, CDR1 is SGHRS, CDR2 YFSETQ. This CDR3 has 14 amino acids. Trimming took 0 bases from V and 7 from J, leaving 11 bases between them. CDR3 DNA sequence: TGCGCCAGCAGCTTGGGGGGAGTAGGCCAGCCCCAGCATTTT. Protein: CASSLGGVGQPQHF.